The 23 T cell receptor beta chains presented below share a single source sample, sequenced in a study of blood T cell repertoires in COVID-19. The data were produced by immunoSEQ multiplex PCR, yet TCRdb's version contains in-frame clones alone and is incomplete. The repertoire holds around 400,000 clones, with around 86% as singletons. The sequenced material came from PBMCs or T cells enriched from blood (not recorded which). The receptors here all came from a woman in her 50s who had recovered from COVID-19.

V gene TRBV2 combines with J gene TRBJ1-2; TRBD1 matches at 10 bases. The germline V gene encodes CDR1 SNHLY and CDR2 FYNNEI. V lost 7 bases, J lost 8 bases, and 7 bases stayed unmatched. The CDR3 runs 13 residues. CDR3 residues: CASMATGGHGYTF. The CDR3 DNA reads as TGTGCCAGCATGGCGACAGGGGGCCACGGCTACACCTTC.

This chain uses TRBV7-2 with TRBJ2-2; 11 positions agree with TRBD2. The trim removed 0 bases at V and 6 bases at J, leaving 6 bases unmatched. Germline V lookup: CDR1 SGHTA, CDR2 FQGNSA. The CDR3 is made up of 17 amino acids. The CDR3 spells CASSLASGGASAGELFF. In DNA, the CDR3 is TGTGCCAGCAGCTTAGCTAGCGGGGGGGCCTCTGCCGGGGAGCTGTTTTTT. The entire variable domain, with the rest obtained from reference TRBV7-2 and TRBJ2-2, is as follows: GAGVSQSPSNKVTEKGKDVELRCDPISGHTALYWYRQSLGQGLEFLIYFQGNSAPDKSGLPSDRFSAERTGGSVSTLTIQRTQQEDSAVYLCASSLASGGASAGELFFGEGSRLTVL.

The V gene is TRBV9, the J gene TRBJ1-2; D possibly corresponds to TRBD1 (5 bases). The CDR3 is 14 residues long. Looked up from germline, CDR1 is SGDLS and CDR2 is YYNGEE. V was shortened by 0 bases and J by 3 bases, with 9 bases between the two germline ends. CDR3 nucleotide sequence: TGTGCCAGCAGCGTAGCAGCAGGGCACTATGGCTACACCTTC. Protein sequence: CASSVAAGHYGYTF.

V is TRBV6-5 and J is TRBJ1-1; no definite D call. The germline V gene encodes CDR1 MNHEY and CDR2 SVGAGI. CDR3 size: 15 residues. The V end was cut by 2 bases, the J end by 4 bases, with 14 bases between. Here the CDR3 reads CASSYQDTFPTEAFF. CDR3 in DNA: TGTGCCAGCAGTTACCAAGACACCTTCCCCACTGAAGCTTTCTTT.

The CDR3 sequence: CASSDQGGKPGNTIYF. CDR3 bases: TGTGCCAGCAGTGACCAGGGCGGAAAGCCTGGAAACACCATATATTTT. This sequence joins TRBV2 and TRBJ1-3, with D maybe TRBD1 (5 bases). V dropped 3 bases and J dropped 2 bases, with 14 bases sitting between them. The CDR3 extends over 16 amino acids. Per the germline V gene, CDR1 is SNHLY and CDR2 is FYNNEI.

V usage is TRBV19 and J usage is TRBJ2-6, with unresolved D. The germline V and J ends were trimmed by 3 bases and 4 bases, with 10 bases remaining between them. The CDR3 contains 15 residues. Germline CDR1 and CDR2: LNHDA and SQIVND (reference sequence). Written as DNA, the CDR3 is TGTGCCAGTAGTATTGCGAGTGTCGGGGCCAACGTCCTGACTTTC. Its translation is CASSIASVGANVLTF. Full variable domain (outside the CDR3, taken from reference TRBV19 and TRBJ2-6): DGGITQSPKYLFRKEGQNVTLSCEQNLNHDAMYWYRQDPGQGLRLIYYSQIVNDFQKGDIAEGYSVSREKKESFPLTVTSAQKNPTAFYLCASSIASVGANVLTFGAGSRLTVL.

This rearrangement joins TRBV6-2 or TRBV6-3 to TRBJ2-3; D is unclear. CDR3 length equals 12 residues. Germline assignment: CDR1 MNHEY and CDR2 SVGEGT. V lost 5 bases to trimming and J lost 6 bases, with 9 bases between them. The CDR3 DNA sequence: TGTGCCAGCAGTCTCCCGTTGGATACGCAGTATTTT. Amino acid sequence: CASSLPLDTQYF.

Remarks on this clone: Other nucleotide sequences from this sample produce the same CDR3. CDR3: CASSPTTANYGYTF. Written as DNA, the CDR3 is TGTGCCAGCAGCCCCACGACAGCGAACTATGGCTACACCTTC. This rearrangement joins TRBV7-2 to TRBJ1-2; the D gene is possibly TRBD1 (5 bases). The V end lost 5 bases, the J end lost 2 bases, and 12 bases lay between the germline ends. In germline, CDR1 is SGHTA, CDR2 FQGNSA. CDR3 length equals 14 residues.

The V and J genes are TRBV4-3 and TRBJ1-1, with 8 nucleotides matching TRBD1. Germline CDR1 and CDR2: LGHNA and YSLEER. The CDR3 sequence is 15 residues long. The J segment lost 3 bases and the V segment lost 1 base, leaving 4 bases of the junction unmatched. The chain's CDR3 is CASSQVSGGDTEAFF. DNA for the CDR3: TGCGCCAGCAGCCAAGTCTCAGGGGGCGACACTGAAGCTTTCTTT.

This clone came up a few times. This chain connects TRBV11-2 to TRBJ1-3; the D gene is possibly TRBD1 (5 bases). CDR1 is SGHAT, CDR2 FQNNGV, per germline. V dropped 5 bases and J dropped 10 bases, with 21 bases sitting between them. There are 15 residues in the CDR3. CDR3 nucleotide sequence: TGTGCCAGCAGCCCGCAACCCGGGACTCCAAAGACCATATATTTT. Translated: CASSPQPGTPKTIYF.

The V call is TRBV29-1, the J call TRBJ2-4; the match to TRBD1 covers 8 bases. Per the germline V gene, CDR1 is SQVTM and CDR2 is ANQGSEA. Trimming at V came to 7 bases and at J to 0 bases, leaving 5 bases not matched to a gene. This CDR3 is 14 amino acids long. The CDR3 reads CSGRTGGAKNIQYF. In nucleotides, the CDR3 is TGCAGCGGCCGCACAGGGGGAGCCAAAAACATTCAGTACTTC.

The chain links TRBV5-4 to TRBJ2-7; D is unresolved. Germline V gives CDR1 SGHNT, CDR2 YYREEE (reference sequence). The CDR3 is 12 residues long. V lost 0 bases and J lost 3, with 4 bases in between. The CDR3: CASSLGHYEQYF. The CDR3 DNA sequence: TGTGCCAGCAGCTTGGGACACTACGAGCAGTACTTC. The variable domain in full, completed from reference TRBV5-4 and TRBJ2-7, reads ETGVTQSPTHLIKTRGQQVTLRCSSQSGHNTVSWYQQALGQGPQFIFQYYREEENGRGNFPPRFSGLQFPNYSSELNVNALELDDSALYLCASSLGHYEQYFGPGTRLTVT.

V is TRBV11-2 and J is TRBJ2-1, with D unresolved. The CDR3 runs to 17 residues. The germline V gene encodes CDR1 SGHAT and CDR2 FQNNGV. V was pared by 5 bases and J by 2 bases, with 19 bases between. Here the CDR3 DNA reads TGTGCCAGCAGCCAAACGTCCTCCGGGTACGCCTACAATGAGCAGTTCTTC. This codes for CASSQTSSGYAYNEQFF.

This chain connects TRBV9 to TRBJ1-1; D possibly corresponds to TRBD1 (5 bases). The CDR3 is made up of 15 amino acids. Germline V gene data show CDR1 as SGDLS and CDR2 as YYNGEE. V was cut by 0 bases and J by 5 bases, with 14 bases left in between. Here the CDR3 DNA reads TGTGCCAGCAGCGTAGGCGGGGGACGAGGGACTGAAGCTTTCTTT. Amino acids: CASSVGGGRGTEAFF.

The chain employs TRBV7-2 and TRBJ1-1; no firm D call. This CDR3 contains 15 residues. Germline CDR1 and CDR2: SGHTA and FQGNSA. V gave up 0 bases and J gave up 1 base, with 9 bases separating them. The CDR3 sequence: CASSLASGKNTEAFF. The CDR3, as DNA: TGTGCCAGCAGCTTAGCGTCGGGGAAGAACACTGAAGCTTTCTTT.

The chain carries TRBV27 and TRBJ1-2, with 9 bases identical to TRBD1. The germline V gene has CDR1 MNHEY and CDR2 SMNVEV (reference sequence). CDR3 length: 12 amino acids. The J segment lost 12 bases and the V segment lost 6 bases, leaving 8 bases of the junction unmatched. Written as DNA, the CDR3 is TGTGCCAGCAGGGCGGGACAGGGTCTTCACACCTTC. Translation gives CASRAGQGLHTF.

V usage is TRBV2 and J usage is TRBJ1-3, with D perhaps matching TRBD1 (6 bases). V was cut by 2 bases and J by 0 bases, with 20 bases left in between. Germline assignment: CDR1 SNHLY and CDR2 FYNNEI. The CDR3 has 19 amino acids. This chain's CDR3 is CASSETARGPGHSGNTIYF. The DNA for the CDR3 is TGTGCCAGCAGTGAAACGGCGCGGGGGCCCGGGCACTCTGGAAACACCATATATTTT.

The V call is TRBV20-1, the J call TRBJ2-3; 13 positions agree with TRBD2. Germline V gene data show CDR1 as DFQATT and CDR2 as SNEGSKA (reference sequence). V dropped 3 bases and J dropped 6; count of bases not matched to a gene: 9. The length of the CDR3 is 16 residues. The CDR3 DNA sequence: TGCAGTGCTAGTCTACTAGCGGGAGGGCCGGGGGATACGCAGTATTTT. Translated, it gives CSASLLAGGPGDTQYF.

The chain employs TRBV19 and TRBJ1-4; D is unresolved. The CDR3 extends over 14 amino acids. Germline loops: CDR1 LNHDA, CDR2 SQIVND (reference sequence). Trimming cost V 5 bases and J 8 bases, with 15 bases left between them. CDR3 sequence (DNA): TGTGCCAGTAGTCGGTCGGGGTCTGTGGAAAAACTGTTTTTT. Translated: CASSRSGSVEKLFF.

The chain's CDR3 is CASSFEYRGCSPSGNTIYF. Written as DNA, the CDR3 is TGTGCCAGCAGCTTTGAATACAGGGGGTGCTCTCCCTCTGGAAACACCATATATTTT. This chain connects TRBV12-1 to TRBJ1-3; the table's D call of TRBD1 was not tested on the DNA. TRBV12-1 represents a pseudogene. The CDR3 has 19 amino acids.

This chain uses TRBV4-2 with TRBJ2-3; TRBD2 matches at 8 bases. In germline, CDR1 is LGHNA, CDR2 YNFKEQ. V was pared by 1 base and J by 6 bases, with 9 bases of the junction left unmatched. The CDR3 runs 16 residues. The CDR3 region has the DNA TGTGCCAGCAGCCAAGCAGTAGCGGGGAGCGGGGATACGCAGTATTTT. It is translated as CASSQAVAGSGDTQYF.

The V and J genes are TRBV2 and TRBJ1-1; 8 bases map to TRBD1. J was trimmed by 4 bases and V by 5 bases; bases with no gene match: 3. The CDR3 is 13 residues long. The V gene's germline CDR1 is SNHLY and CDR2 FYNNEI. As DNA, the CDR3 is TGTGCCAGCAGTAAGGACAGGGTCACTGAAGCTTTCTTT. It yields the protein CASSKDRVTEAFF.

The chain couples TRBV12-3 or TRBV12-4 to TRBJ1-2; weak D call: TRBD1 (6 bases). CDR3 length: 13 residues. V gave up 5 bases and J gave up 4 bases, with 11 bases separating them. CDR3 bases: TGTGCCAGCAGTCGTCAGGGGATCTATGGCTACACCTTC. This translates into CASSRQGIYGYTF.